The present T cell receptor beta chain was sequenced within a study of metastatic and nonmetastatic thyroid tumors (dated by TCRdb to about 2020). Regarding the study in general: Repertoires from peripheral blood and from tumor or nodule tissue samples of malignant and benign thyroid patients were compared.

Library method: PCR. The sequencer was an Illumina HiSeq 4000. High-throughput sequencing was used to profile the TCR beta-chain CDR3 region of each patient. In the paper's pipeline: CDR3 differences across clinicopathological groups were used to build a classifier for discriminating distant-metastatic papillary thyroid cancer patients. The Shannon index was used to measure repertoire diversity, and the Morisita-Horn index was used to measure how similar tumor and blood repertoires were. The public reads were run again by TCRdb, first through fastp at Q25 and then through MiXCR, and only productive beta chains were kept. For this entry, the V and J calls and clone size follow TCRdb and not the study's own pipeline. This sample is represented by approximately 82,000 clones; approximately 12% of them were singletons. Of the sample, roughly 10% falls within the top ten clones. The junction carries 17 bases between V and J, which are trimmed by 3 bases and 12 bases respectively. According to the germline V gene (reference sequence), CDR1 reads DFQATT and CDR2 reads SNEGSKA. The CDR3 measures 13 amino acids from cysteine to phenylalanine. This entry keeps only the CDR3 DNA: 39 bases, framed from base 1.

As regards this clone: It has no known antigen specificity. A read error is possible here, since a much larger clone lies one base away. Other DNA sequences from this sample encode an identical CDR3 as well.

No treatment had been received by any patient before thyroid surgery. Patient clinical samples collected from about 2011 to 2019 were retrospectively analysed using T-cell receptor beta sequencing. Results the study describes overall, beyond this receptor: TCR beta diversity was reported as significantly higher in malignant tumors than in benign nodules, in both blood and tumor samples.

The origin of this receptor is a female donor with papillary thyroid cancer or a benign thyroid nodule (not recorded which). Some clones in this sample may be carry-over from other donors' samples. The chain was built from TRBV20-1 and TRBJ1-4; matching of 5 bases hints at TRBD1 as the D gene. The specimen sequenced was tumor tissue. The CDR3 protein is CSASGPGLGELFF. The DNA sequence is given as TGCAGTGCTAGTGGGCCTGGTTTGGGGGAACTGTTTTTT.